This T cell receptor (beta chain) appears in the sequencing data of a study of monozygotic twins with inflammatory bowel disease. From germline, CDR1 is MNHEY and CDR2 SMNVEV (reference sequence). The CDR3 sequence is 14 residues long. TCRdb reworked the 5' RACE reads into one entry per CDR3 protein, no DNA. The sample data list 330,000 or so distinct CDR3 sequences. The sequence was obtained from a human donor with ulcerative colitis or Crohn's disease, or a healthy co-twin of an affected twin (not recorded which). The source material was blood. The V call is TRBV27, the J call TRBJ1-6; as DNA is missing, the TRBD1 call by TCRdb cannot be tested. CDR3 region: CASSQGLFNSPLHF.